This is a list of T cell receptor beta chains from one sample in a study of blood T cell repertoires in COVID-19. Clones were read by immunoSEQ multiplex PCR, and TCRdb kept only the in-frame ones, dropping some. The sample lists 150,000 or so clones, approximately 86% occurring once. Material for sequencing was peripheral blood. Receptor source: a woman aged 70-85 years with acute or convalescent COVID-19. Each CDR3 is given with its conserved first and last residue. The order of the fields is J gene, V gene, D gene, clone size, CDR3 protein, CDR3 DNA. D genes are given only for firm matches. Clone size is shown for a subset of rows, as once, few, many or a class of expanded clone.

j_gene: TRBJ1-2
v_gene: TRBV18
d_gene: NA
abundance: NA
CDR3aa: CASSPQANYGYTF
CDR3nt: TGTGCCAGCTCACCGCAGGCTAACTATGGCTACACCTTC

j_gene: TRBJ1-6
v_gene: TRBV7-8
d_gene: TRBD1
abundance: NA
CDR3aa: CASSAADREDSPLHF
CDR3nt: TGTGCCAGCAGCGCCGCCGACAGGGAGGATTCACCCCTCCACTTT

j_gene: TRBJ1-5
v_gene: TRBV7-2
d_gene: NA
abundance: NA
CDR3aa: CASSLVRGSNQPQHF
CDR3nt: TGTGCCAGCAGCTTGGTTCGAGGGAGCAATCAGCCCCAGCATTTT

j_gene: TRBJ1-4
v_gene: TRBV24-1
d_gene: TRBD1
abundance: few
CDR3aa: CATPAGQGREKLFF
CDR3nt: TGTGCCACCCCTGCGGGACAGGGTCGGGAAAAACTGTTTTTT

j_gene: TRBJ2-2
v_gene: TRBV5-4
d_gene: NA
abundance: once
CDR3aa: CASSLGGANTGELFF
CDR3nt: TGTGCCAGCAGCTTGGGAGGAGCGAACACCGGGGAGCTGTTTTTT

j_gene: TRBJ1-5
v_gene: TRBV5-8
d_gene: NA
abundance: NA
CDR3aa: CASSLEGYSNQPQHF
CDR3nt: TGTGCCAGCAGCTTGGAGGGGTATAGCAATCAGCCCCAGCATTTT

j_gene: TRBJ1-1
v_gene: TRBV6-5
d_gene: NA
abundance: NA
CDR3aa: CASSYRGMGMNTEAFF
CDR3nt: TGTGCCAGCAGTTACCGAGGGATGGGGATGAACACTGAAGCTTTCTTT

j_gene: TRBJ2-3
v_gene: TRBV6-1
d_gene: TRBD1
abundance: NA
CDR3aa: CASSEAAWQGADTQYF
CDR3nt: TGTGCCAGCAGTGAAGCAGCCTGGCAGGGGGCAGATACGCAGTATTTT

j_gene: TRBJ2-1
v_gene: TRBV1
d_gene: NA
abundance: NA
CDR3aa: CTSSQESPGEQFF
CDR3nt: TGCACCAGCAGCCAAGAGTCCCCCGGTGAGCAGTTCTTC

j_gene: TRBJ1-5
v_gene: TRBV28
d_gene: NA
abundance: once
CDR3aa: CASSAGTNSNQPQHF
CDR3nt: TGTGCCAGCAGTGCCGGGACAAATAGCAATCAGCCCCAGCATTTT

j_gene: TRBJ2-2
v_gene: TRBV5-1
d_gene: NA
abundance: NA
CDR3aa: CASSWTTGRTGELFF
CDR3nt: TGCGCCAGCAGCTGGACGACAGGGAGGACCGGGGAGCTGTTTTTT

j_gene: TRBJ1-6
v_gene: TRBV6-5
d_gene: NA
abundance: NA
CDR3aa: CATRGGGYNSPLHF
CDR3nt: TGTGCCACCCGCGGGGGGGGCTATAATTCACCCCTCCACTTT

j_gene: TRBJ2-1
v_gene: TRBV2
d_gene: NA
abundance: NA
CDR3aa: CASSEASGRYNEQFF
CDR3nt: TGTGCCAGCAGTGAAGCTAGCGGTAGATACAATGAGCAGTTCTTC

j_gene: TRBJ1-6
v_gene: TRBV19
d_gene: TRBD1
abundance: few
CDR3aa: CASSAGGTGGFSSYNSPLHF
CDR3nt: TGTGCCAGTAGTGCCGGCGGGACAGGGGGCTTTAGCTCCTATAATTCACCCCTCCACTTT

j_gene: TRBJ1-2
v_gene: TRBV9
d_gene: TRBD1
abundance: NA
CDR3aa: CASSNTGDRGYGYTF
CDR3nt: TGTGCCAGTTCAAATACAGGGGATCGGGGCTATGGCTACACCTTC

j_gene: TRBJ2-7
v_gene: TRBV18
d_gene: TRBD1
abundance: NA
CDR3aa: CASSPLGTAIPYEQYF
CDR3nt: TGTGCCAGCTCACCTCTTGGGACAGCGATTCCCTACGAGCAGTACTTC

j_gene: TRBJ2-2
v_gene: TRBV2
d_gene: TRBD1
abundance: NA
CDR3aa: CASSARGITGELFF
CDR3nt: TGTGCCAGCAGTGCCAGGGGGATCACCGGGGAGCTGTTTTTT

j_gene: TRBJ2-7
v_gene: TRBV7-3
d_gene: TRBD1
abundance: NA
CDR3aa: CASSPIRDRVGEQYF
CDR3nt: TGTGCCAGCAGCCCCATCCGGGACAGGGTCGGCGAGCAGTACTTC

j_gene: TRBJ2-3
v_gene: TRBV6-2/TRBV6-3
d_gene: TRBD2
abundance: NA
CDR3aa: CASSRSGTSGGARTDTQYF
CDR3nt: TGTGCCAGCAGTCGCTCCGGGACTAGCGGGGGGGCCCGGACAGATACGCAGTATTTT

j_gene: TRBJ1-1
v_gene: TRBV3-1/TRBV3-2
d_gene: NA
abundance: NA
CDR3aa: CASSQLSPGTEAFF
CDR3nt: TGTGCCAGCAGCCAGTTGAGCCCTGGCACTGAAGCTTTCTTT

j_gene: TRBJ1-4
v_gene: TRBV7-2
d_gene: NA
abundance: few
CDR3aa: CASSLPGFAEKLFF
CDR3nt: TGTGCCAGCAGCTTACCGGGATTCGCGGAAAAACTGTTTTTT

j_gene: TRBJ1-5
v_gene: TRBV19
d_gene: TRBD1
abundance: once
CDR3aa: CASSTAGTGNRQPQHF
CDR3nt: TGTGCCAGTAGTACCGCCGGGACAGGGAACAGACAGCCCCAGCATTTT

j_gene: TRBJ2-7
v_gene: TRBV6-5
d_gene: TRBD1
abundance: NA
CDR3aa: CASSQRQGSYEQYF
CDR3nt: TGTGCCAGCAGTCAAAGACAGGGGTCCTACGAGCAGTACTTC

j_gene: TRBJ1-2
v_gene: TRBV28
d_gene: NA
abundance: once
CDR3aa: CASSFGGGDYGYTF
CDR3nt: TGTGCCAGCAGTTTCGGTGGGGGCGACTATGGCTACACCTTC

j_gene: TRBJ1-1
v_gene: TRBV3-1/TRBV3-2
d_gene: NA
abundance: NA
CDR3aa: CASSLLARGSGTEAFF
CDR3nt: TGTGCCAGCAGCCTCCTAGCCAGGGGATCCGGGACTGAAGCTTTCTTT

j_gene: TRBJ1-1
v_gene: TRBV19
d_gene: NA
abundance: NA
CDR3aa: CASTKPSGDTEAFF
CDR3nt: TGTGCCAGTACTAAGCCCTCGGGGGACACTGAAGCTTTCTTT

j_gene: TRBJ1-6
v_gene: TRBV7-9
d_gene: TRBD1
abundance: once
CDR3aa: CASSGSGTGPFSYNSPLHF
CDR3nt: TGTGCCAGCAGCGGCTCCGGGACAGGGCCCTTCTCCTATAATTCACCCCTCCACTTT

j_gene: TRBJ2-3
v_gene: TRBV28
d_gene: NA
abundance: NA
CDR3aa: CASNTLAFPQYF
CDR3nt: TGTGCCAGCAACACGCTAGCGTTTCCGCAGTATTTT

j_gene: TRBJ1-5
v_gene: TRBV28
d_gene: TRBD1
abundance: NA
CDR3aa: CASSAYRGQQPQHF
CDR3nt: TGTGCCAGCAGTGCCTACAGGGGGCAACAGCCCCAGCATTTT

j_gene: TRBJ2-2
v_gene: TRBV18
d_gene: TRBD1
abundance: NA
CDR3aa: CASSPKDRGRRDTGELFF
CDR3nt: TGTGCCAGCTCACCGAAGGACAGGGGGCGCCGGGACACCGGGGAGCTGTTTTTT

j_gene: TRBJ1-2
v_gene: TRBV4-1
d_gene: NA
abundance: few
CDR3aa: CASSQEVTTNYGYTF
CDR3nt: TGCGCCAGCAGCCAAGAAGTGACAACGAACTATGGCTACACCTTC

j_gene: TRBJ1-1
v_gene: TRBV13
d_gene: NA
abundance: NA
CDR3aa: CASSPWTEGTEAFF
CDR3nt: TGTGCCAGCAGCCCATGGACAGAGGGCACTGAAGCTTTCTTT

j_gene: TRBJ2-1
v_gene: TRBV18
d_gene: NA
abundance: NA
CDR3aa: CASSPRQSYNEQFF
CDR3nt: TGTGCCAGCTCACCGCGGCAATCCTACAATGAGCAGTTCTTC

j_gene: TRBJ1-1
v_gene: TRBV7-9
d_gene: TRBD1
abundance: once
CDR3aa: CASSLGGQGNTEAFF
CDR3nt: TGTGCCAGCAGCTTAGGAGGACAGGGGAACACTGAAGCTTTCTTT

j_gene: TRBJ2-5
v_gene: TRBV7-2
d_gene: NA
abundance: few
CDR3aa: CASSSTTQETQYF
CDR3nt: TGTGCCAGCAGCTCCACTACGCAAGAGACCCAGTACTTC

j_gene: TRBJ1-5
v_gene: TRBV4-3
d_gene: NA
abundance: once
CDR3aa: CASSQDWQSNQPQHF
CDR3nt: TGCGCCAGCAGCCAAGATTGGCAGAGCAATCAGCCCCAGCATTTT

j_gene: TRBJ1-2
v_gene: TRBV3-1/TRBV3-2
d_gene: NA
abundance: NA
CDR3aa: CASSQDGSGRYGYTF
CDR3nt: TGTGCCAGCAGCCAAGACGGTAGCGGAAGATATGGCTACACCTTC

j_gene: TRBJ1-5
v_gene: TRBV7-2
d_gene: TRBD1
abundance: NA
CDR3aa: CASSFYGTGDSNQPQHF
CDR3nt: TGTGCCAGCAGCTTCTACGGGACAGGGGATAGCAATCAGCCCCAGCATTTT

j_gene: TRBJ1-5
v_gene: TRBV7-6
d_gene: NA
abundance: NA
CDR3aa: CASSPGGADSNQPQHF
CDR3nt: TGTGCCAGCAGCCCAGGAGGGGCGGATAGCAATCAGCCCCAGCATTTT